This T cell receptor (beta chain) was retrieved from a study of T cells expressing NK-cell markers. Study in general: TCR beta repertoires came from sorted CD3+CD56+NKG2C+, CD3+CD56+NKG2C- and CD3+CD56-NKG2C+ T cells. Eight donors were sequenced, seven testing HCMV-seropositive and one testing seronegative.

TCRdb re-called the 5' RACE reads and shows each CDR3 protein once, DNA omitted. Its table lists about 260,000 distinct CDR3 sequences. Sample: blood T cells: a sorted CD56 or NKG2C T cell subset, CD4+ or CD8+ T cells, or bulk PBMC T cells (not recorded which). This receptor was identified in a man aged 18 to 29 in good health.

CDR3 sequence reads: CASRAPGTVNTEAFF. This chain connects TRBV12-3 or TRBV12-4 to TRBJ1-1; TCRdb's D call of TRBD1 is untestable without DNA. This CDR3 spans 15 amino acids.